The 18 T cell receptor beta chains listed next were all sequenced from one sample in a study of OX40 agonist ivuxolimab in advanced cancers. Some clones are missing from TCRdb's copy, which holds only in-frame ones; the method was immunoSEQ multiplex PCR. The repertoire holds about 76,000 clones, with roughly 91% as singletons. The material was CD4+ or CD8+ T cells sorted from blood, obtained in a trial of the OX40 agonist ivuxolimab. The receptor set was obtained from an adult with an advanced solid tumor such as melanoma, head and neck, liver or kidney cancer.

V gene TRBV18 combines with J gene TRBJ2-1; no reliable D call. CDR3 size: 15 residues. In germline, CDR1 is KGHSH, CDR2 LQKENI. Deletions cut 2 bases from V and 3 bases from J, with 11 bases between. This CDR3 reads CASSPRTDLYNEQFF. The CDR3 nucleotides read TGTGCCAGCTCACCAAGAACGGACCTCTACAATGAGCAGTTCTTC. The full variable domain, completed using reference TRBV18 and TRBJ2-1, is NAGVMQNPRHLVRRRGQEARLRCSPMKGHSHVYWYRQLPEEGLKFMVYLQKENIIDESGMPKERFSAEFPKEGPSILRIQQVVRGDSAAYFCASSPRTDLYNEQFFGPGTRLTVL.

For the CDR3, the DNA is TGTGCCTGGAGTGGGGGGATCCTGCTTAATCAGCCCCAGCATTTT. Protein product: CAWSGGILLNQPQHF. The chain has TRBV30 and TRBJ1-5; D possibly corresponds to TRBD1 (5 bases). Germline-derived CDR1 and CDR2 are GTSNPN and SVGIG (reference sequence). Trimming stripped 1 base from V and 4 bases from J, with 14 bases between. The CDR3 extends over 15 amino acids.

The chain combines TRBV6-5 with TRBJ2-4; TRBD1 might be the D (6 bases). CDR1 is MNHEY, CDR2 SVGAGI, per germline. This CDR3 is 15 amino acids long. V gave up 1 base and J gave up 0 bases, with 7 bases separating them. CDR3 loop: CASSYLGGAKNIQYF. CDR3 DNA: TGTGCCAGCAGTTACTTAGGGGGAGCCAAAAACATTCAGTACTTC.

The V call is TRBV5-1, the J call TRBJ1-5; 9 nucleotides agree with TRBD1. Germline assignment: CDR1 SGHRS and CDR2 YFSETQ. Unmatched junction bases numbered 5, after V lost 4 bases and J lost 6 bases. The CDR3 runs 14 residues. In DNA form, the CDR3 reads TGCGCCAGCAGCGGACAGGGGAACGGTCAGCCCCAGCATTTT. This codes for CASSGQGNGQPQHF.

The chain has TRBV6-1 and TRBJ1-2; 10 positions agree with TRBD1. J lost 1 base, V lost 1 base, and 3 bases had no gene match. Germline-derived CDR1 and CDR2 are MNHNS and SASEGT. The CDR3 contains 16 residues. DNA for the CDR3: TGTGCCAGCAGTGAAGGGACAGGGGGGATTAACTATGGCTACACCTTC. This codes for CASSEGTGGINYGYTF.

The chain links TRBV6-5 to TRBJ2-1, with TRBD1 matching 8 bases. Germline-derived CDR1 and CDR2 are MNHEY and SVGAGI. This CDR3 is built from 15 residues. Trimming cost V 4 bases and J 6 bases; bases outside gene matches: 8. The CDR3 DNA reads TGTGCCAGCAGTTCCTGGACAGGGCGGTCCAATGAGCAGTTCTTC. It codes for CASSSWTGRSNEQFF.

CDR3 DNA sequence: TGTGCCAGCAGTTTAGGTCTGGGCTCCTACAATGAGCAGTTCTTC. Its translation is CASSLGLGSYNEQFF. The chain carries TRBV6-1 and TRBJ2-1; no clear D. Germline V CDR1 and CDR2: MNHNS, SASEGT. V was cut by 5 bases and J by 0 bases, with 11 bases left in between. The CDR3 consists of 15 residues.

The chain has TRBV9 and TRBJ2-5, with 7 positions matching TRBD1. TRBJ2-7 matches the DNA end more closely, so the J call is doubtful. CDR1 SGDLS and CDR2 YYNGEE come from the germline V gene. This CDR3 is built from 15 residues. DNA of the CDR3: TGTGCCAGCAGCGTAGAGGGACAGCCTGCCTACGAGCAGTACTTC. Amino acid sequence: CASSVEGQPAYEQYF.

The J gene is TRBJ2-7, the V gene TRBV19, with D unclear. The V and J ends lost 5 bases and 0 bases respectively, with 8 bases between them. The germline V gene encodes CDR1 LNHDA and CDR2 SQIVND (reference sequence). The CDR3 is 13 residues long. The CDR3 sequence: CASSFQVSYEQYF. CDR3 sequence (DNA): TGTGCCAGTAGTTTCCAGGTCTCCTACGAGCAGTACTTC.

This chain connects TRBV18 to TRBJ2-5, with a possible D match to TRBD1 (6 bases). With 6 bases removed from V and 1 base from J, the gap between germline ends came to 12 bases. The CDR3 is made up of 14 amino acids. The germline V gene encodes CDR1 KGHSH and CDR2 LQKENI. The CDR3 loop reads CASSGDRRQETQYF. The CDR3 DNA reads as TGTGCCAGCTCCGGAGACAGGCGCCAAGAGACCCAGTACTTC.

This clone was observed once. The chain has TRBV5-4 and TRBJ2-5; TRBD2 might be the D (6 bases). This CDR3 is built from 14 residues. V shed 2 bases and J shed 4 bases, with 12 bases lying between them. Germline CDR1 SGHNT, CDR2 YYREEE (reference sequence). Here the CDR3 reads CASSLGGTRETQYF. In nucleotides, the CDR3 is TGTGCCAGCAGCTTAGGCGGGACCCGAGAGACCCAGTACTTC.

V usage is TRBV28 and J usage is TRBJ2-2; TRBD2 agrees at 7 bases. The germline V gene has CDR1 MDHEN and CDR2 SYDVKM. The CDR3 is 18 residues long. J was trimmed by 3 bases and V by 3 bases; bases with no gene match: 13. The CDR3 reads CASSFRDYREADTGELFF. The CDR3 DNA reads as TGTGCCAGCAGTTTCCGGGACTACCGGGAGGCGGACACCGGGGAGCTGTTTTTT.

DNA for the CDR3: TGCGCCAGCAGAGAGGGGGCGACCCCCGGGGAGCTGTTTTTT. This gives the protein CASREGATPGELFF. This chain connects TRBV5-1 to TRBJ2-2, with 7 bases aligning to TRBD1. The ends lost 5 bases at V and 6 bases at J; junction bases unmatched: 7. The CDR3 runs to 14 residues. Looked up from germline, CDR1 is SGHRS and CDR2 is YFSETQ.

The chain has TRBV2 and TRBJ2-7; 12 nucleotides align to TRBD1. Germline-derived CDR1 and CDR2 are SNHLY and FYNNEI. V shed 7 bases and J 5 bases; nucleotides not matched to a gene: 12. The CDR3 covers 16 residues. The DNA for the CDR3 is TGTGCCAGCACCAGAAGTTATGGGACAGGGGGCAACGAGCAGTACTTC. Translated, it gives CASTRSYGTGGNEQYF. The full variable domain, rest sourced from reference TRBV2 and TRBJ2-7, is EPEVTQTPSHQVTQMGQEVILRCVPISNHLYFYWYRQILGQKVEFLVSFYNNEISEKSEIFDDQFSVERPDGSNFTLKIRSTKLEDSAMYFCASTRSYGTGGNEQYFGPGTRLTVT.

The gene calls are TRBV27 and TRBJ1-1; D unclear. V gave up 0 bases and J gave up 10 bases, with 12 bases separating them. Germline V gene sequence: CDR1 MNHEY, CDR2 SMNVEV (reference sequence). The CDR3 has 13 amino acids. The CDR3 DNA is TGTGCCAGCAGTTTATCTGGGGAGGGTCGAGCTTTCTTT. Residues: CASSLSGEGRAFF.

The chain has TRBV12-2 and TRBJ2-7; the table names TRBD1, a call not compared with the DNA. TRBV12-2 is marked as a pseudogene. The CDR3 has 18 amino acids. The CDR3 sequence: CASRPFFKRRLQGCEQYF. The CDR3 region has the DNA TGTGCAAGTCGCCCGTTTTTTAAGCGTAGACTCCAGGGATGCGAGCAGTACTTC.

This clone was observed a handful of times. J is TRBJ1-2 and V is TRBV7-9; 9 nucleotides match TRBD1. The V gene end was trimmed by 5 bases and the J gene end by 5 bases; junction bases not matched to a gene: 3. This CDR3 contains 13 residues. Germline CDR1 is SEHNR and CDR2 is FQNEAQ (reference sequence). The CDR3 bases are TGTGCCAGCAGCCCACAGGGGGCATATGGCTACACCTTC. Amino acids: CASSPQGAYGYTF.

The V call is TRBV5-4, the J call TRBJ2-7, with TRBD1 matching over 8 bases. In germline, CDR1 is SGHNT, CDR2 YYREEE (reference sequence). The trim removed 0 bases at V and 2 bases at J, leaving 1 base unmatched. This CDR3 comprises 14 residues. The CDR3 sequence: CASSLDRGAYEQYF. The CDR3 coding sequence is TGTGCCAGCAGCTTGGACAGGGGGGCCTACGAGCAGTACTTC.